What follows is one TCR beta chain and its context. Germline V CDR1 and CDR2: MNHEY, SVGAGI. V lost 0 bases and J lost 2, with 8 bases in between. The CDR3 loop spans 14 amino acids. The authors distributed each subset's genomic DNA evenly over several immunoSEQ plates. Replicate PCRs for unsorted PBMC used approximately 300 ng DNA (around 29,000 T cell genomes). Unsorted PBMCs provided DNA that was sequenced on ten immunoSEQ deep assay plates. Sequencing was performed with immunoSEQ multiplex PCR; in TCRdb, only in-frame clones are kept and a portion is missing. The repertoire has more than 400,000 clones, almost 80% of them found once; the top ten carry approximately 12%. This record belongs to a study of shared clonotypes between healthy human individuals.

This TCR was sampled from a woman between 40 and 55 years old in good health. Some clones in this sample may be carry-over from other donors' samples. V usage is TRBV6-5 and J usage is TRBJ2-7; D not certain. Sequencing used PBMCs. The CDR3 is CASSYSSRAYEQYF. Written as DNA, the CDR3 is TGTGCCAGCAGTTACTCGAGCCGCGCCTACGAGCAGTACTTC.